These 13 T cell receptor beta chains share one sample of origin, sequenced in a study of T-cell memory formation after mild COVID-19 (dated by TCRdb to about 2021). The library was produced with 5' RACE. For sequencing, an Illumina NovaSeq 6000 was employed. TCRdb cleaned the public reads at Q25 with fastp, built clones with MiXCR and kept in-frame beta chains. Rows with a matching CDR3 protein are joined into one entry that keeps the most common DNA and genes. The sample includes approximately 300,000 distinct CDR3 sequences, with roughly 8.2% observed a single time. The top ten constitute 20% to 25% of the sample. Sequencing used PBMCs or a T cell subset sorted from them (not recorded which). These receptors were collected from a man between 18 and 29 years old who had mild COVID-19 (a few samples of this study predate the infection). The sample titles of this study are shuffled in the database, so cell type and time point are left out; the donor was told from shared clones.

This clonotype was seen only once. The rearrangement joins TRBV4-3 to TRBJ2-3; 9 bases align to TRBD2. Trimming removed 0 bases from V and 0 bases from J; junction bases left unmatched: 13. This CDR3 is built from 20 residues. Germline CDR1 reads LGHNA; CDR2 reads YSLEER. CDR3 region: CASSQDGGGGAPGSTDTQYF. The CDR3 bases are TGCGCCAGCAGCCAAGATGGAGGCGGGGGGGCGCCTGGGAGCACAGATACGCAGTATTTT.

The chain combines TRBV6-6 with TRBJ2-2, with D hard to call. V dropped 6 bases and J dropped 7 bases, with 12 bases sitting between them. The CDR3 length is 13 residues. Germline assignment: CDR1 MNHNY and CDR2 SVGAGI (reference sequence). CDR3 DNA: TGTGCCAGCAGGGCCGCGTATGACGGGGAGCTGTTTTTT. This translates into CASRAAYDGELFF.

CDR3 amino acids: CASLGQVETQYF. The CDR3 coding sequence is TGTGCCAGCCTGGGACAGGTAGAGACCCAGTACTTC. V gene TRBV12-3 or TRBV12-4 combines with J gene TRBJ2-5; TRBD1 matches at 8 bases. This CDR3 is built from 12 residues. With 8 bases clipped from V and 4 bases from J, the junction kept 3 bases outside the gene matches.

The V call is TRBV5-1, the J call TRBJ2-1; 13 positions match TRBD2. Germline V gene sequence: CDR1 SGHRS, CDR2 YFSETQ. J was trimmed by 12 bases and V by 4 bases; bases with no gene match: 7. The CDR3 is 14 amino acids. CDR3 nucleotide sequence: TGCGCCAGCAGCAAAGGGACTAGCGGGGACGGGCAGTTCTTC. Its translation is CASSKGTSGDGQFF.

The rearrangement links TRBV18 to TRBJ2-6; D is possibly TRBD1 (6 bases). The length of the CDR3 is 17 residues. CDR1 is KGHSH and CDR2 is LQKENI in the germline V gene. Trimming took off 3 bases at V and 5 bases at J, with 17 bases between the two ends. The CDR3 region is CASSPRDTALWANVLTF. CDR3 coding DNA: TGTGCCAGCTCACCCCGGGACACAGCTCTTTGGGCCAACGTCCTGACTTTC.

This clonotype was counted between two and nine times. The chain links TRBV20-1 to TRBJ1-3, with D perhaps matching TRBD1 (5 bases). Trimming removed 3 bases from V and 6 bases from J, with 12 bases in between. Germline V gene lookup returns CDR1 DFQATT and CDR2 SNEGSKA (reference sequence). The CDR3 totals 13 residues. The CDR3 here is CSARDKGPNTIYF. The CDR3 region has the DNA TGCAGTGCTAGGGACAAGGGACCAAACACCATATATTTT.

This clonotype turned up a few times. The genes are TRBV7-9 and TRBJ1-5; TRBD1 matches 7 bases. The CDR3 is made up of 15 amino acids. Germline CDR1 reads SEHNR; CDR2 reads FQNEAQ (reference sequence). V shed 1 base, J shed 7 bases, and the junction held 7 bases outside the gene matches. This CDR3 is CASSLGQGERQPQHF. The CDR3 nucleotides read TGTGCCAGCAGCTTAGGACAGGGAGAGAGACAGCCCCAGCATTTT. Full variable domain (remainder filled in from reference TRBV7-9 and TRBJ1-5): DTGVSQNPRHKITKRGQNVTFRCDPISEHNRLYWYRQTLGQGPEFLTYFQNEAQLEKSRLLSDRFSAERPKGSFSTLEIQRTEQGDSAMYLCASSLGQGERQPQHFGDGTRLSIL.

This clonotype was seen a few times. Written as DNA, the CDR3 is TGTGCCACCAGTGTCGCCGGGACAGCCTACAATGAGCAGTTCTTC. The encoded protein is CATSVAGTAYNEQFF. This chain connects TRBV24-1 to TRBJ2-1; 7 bases line up with TRBD1. Germline values: CDR1 KGHDR, CDR2 SFDVKD. CDR3 length equals 15 residues. V was clipped by 5 bases and J by 2 bases; unmatched bases: 5.

This clonotype was counted a few times. This sequence joins TRBV7-3 and TRBJ2-1, with D uncertain. The ends were cut back, 2 bases at V and 2 bases at J, with 10 bases in the middle. This CDR3 region has 15 residues. Looked up from germline, CDR1 is SGHTA and CDR2 is FQGTGA. This chain's CDR3 is CASSLFSSAYNEQFF. In DNA, the CDR3 is TGTGCCAGCAGCTTATTCTCCTCCGCCTACAATGAGCAGTTCTTC.

The sample holds a few counts of this clonotype. This sequence joins TRBV7-9 and TRBJ2-5; 7 bases fit TRBD1. With V trimmed by 4 bases and J by 1 base, 3 bases remained unmatched. This CDR3 region has 14 residues. The germline gives CDR1 SEHNR, CDR2 FQNEAQ (reference sequence). The CDR3 DNA reads as TGTGCCAGCAGCTACCGGACAGGCCAAGAGACCCAGTACTTC. It codes for CASSYRTGQETQYF.

In its sample, this clonotype was seen many times. The chain links TRBV5-1 to TRBJ2-7, with D tentatively TRBD1 or TRBD2 (6 bases each). Germline-derived CDR1 and CDR2 are SGHRS and YFSETQ. The CDR3 loop spans 12 amino acids. CDR3 region: CASRGAVDEQYF. The CDR3 DNA sequence: TGCGCTTCTAGGGGGGCGGTCGACGAGCAGTACTTC.

CDR3 residues: CASKGDPYEQYV. The CDR3, as DNA: TGTGCCAGCAAGGGGGATCCCTACGAGCAGTACGTC. The rearrangement links TRBV6-1 to TRBJ2-7; weak D call: TRBD1 (6 bases). The CDR3 consists of 12 residues. The ends were cut back, 7 bases at V and 2 bases at J, with 9 bases in the middle. CDR1 MNHNS and CDR2 SASEGT come from the germline V gene.

This clonotype was picked up a small number of times. The gene calls are TRBV25-1 and TRBJ2-7; no firm D call. This CDR3 contains 14 residues. V lost 1 base to trimming and J lost 4 bases, with 11 bases between them. Per germline, CDR1 MGHDK and CDR2 SYGVNS. The CDR3 coding sequence is TGTGCCAGCAGTGAATCCCGGCAGACGTACGAGCAGTACTTC. It yields the protein CASSESRQTYEQYF.